This record concerns one T cell receptor beta chain sequence. The antigen is undetermined. The primer mix had 60 Vbeta and 13 Jbeta primers. Profiling relied on immunoSEQ multiplex PCR, and the TCRdb table lists in-frame clones only, not all of them. The sample records some 200,000 clones, 84% being singletons. The sample originates from a study of cytomegalovirus exposure and HLA in healthy donors. Notes on the study in general: In a later analysis, V- and J-gene trimming of beta chains associated with a DCLRE1C missense variant, replicated independently.

Each of the donors was a healthy bone marrow donor. The junction had 8 bases not matched to a gene; V was cut back by 4 bases and J by 10 bases. Looked up from germline, CDR1 is SGDLS and CDR2 is YYNGEE. The CDR3 runs to 14 residues. The chain joins TRBV9 to TRBJ1-6; 7 bases are shared with TRBD1. Sequencing was done on a sample of PBMCs. The TCR originated in a woman between 50 and 59 years old in good health and CMV-seropositive. The CDR3 DNA sequence: TGTGCCAGCAGCAACAGGGGAATGAGATCACCCCTCCACTTT. As protein: CASSNRGMRSPLHF.